This TCR beta chain was captured in a study of blood T cells in healthy people across ages. With 7 bases clipped from V and 7 bases from J, the junction kept 10 bases outside the gene matches. The CDR3 is 15 amino acids. From germline, CDR1 is MNHEY and CDR2 SVGAGI. On this clonotype itself: Its matching antigen is unknown.

Regarding the study as a whole: The study found more naive CD4+ cells and higher diversity in long-lived than aged donors.

Then a second PCR, running about 7 to 11 cycles, was carried out with a sample-barcoded 5' primer and a J-beta primer mix. Each cDNA molecule was tagged by a template-switch adaptor with 12 random nucleotides. TCRdb fed the 5' RACE reads into MiXCR, producing one record per CDR3 protein. The table lists over a million distinct CDR3 sequences, 35% to 55% of them singletons. In terms of origin and age, donors were healthy Caucasian individuals from Russia aged roughly 6 to 100. Peripheral blood was drawn, around 9.4 milliliters per donor. Sequencing used blood. The origin of this receptor is a woman aged 60-75 years in good health. This chain joins TRBV6-5 and TRBJ1-5; TRBD1 aligns across 10 bases. As DNA, the CDR3 is TGTGCCAGCAACTCCGGGACAGGGGTCAGCCAGCCCCAGCATTTT. The encoded protein is CASNSGTGVSQPQHF.